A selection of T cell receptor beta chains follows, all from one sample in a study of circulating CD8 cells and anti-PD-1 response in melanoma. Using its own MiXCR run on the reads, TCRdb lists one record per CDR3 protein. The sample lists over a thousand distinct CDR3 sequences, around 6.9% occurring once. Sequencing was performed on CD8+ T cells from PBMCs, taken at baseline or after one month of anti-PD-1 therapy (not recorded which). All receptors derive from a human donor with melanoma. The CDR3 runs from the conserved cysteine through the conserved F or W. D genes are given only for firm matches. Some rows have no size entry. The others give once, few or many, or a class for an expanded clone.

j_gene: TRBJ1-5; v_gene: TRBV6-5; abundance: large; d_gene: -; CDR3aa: CASKAGSEQPQHF; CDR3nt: TGTGCCAGCAAGGCGGGATCGGAGCAGCCCCAGCATTTT
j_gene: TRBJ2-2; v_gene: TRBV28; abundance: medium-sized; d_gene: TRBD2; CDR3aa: CASSLLAGDTGELFF; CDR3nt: TGTGCCAGCAGTTTACTGGCGGGGGACACCGGGGAGCTGTTTTTT
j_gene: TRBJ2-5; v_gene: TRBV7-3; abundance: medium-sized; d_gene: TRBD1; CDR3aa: CASSLGQGEDQETQYF; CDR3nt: TGTGCCAGCAGCTTGGGACAGGGAGAAGACCAAGAGACCCAGTACTTC
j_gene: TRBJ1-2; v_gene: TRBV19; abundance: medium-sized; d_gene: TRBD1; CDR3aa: CASTLTRDRCNPCYGYTF; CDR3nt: TGTGCCAGTACCTTAACCCGGGACAGGTGTAACCCCTGTTATGGCTACACCTTC
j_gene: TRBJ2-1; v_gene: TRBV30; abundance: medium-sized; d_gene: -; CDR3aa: CAWSGGAYNEQFF; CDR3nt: TGTGCCTGGAGCGGGGGCGCTTACAATGAGCAGTTCTTC
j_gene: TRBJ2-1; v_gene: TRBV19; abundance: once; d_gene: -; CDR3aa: CASSIVDGGASSNEQFF; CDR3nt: TGTGCCAGTAGTATAGTAGACGGTGGGGCGAGTTCCAATGAGCAGTTCTTC
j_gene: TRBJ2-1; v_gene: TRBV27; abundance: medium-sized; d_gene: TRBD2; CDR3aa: CASSLTSGGYNEQFF; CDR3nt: TGTGCCAGCAGTTTAACTAGCGGGGGGTACAATGAGCAGTTCTTC
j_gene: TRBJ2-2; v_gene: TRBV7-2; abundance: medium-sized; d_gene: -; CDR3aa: CASSLIGGQNGELFF; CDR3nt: TGTGCCAGCAGCTTAATCGGGGGGCAGAACGGGGAGCTGTTTTTT
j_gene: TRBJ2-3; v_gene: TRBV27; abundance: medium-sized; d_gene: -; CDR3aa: CASSLSWQLGTDTQYF; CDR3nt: TGTGCCAGCAGTTTATCGTGGCAGTTGGGCACAGATACGCAGTATTTT
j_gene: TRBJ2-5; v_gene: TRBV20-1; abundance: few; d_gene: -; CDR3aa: CSASLAGAVTQYF; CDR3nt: TGCAGTGCTAGTTTGGCGGGGGCGGTGACCCAGTACTTC
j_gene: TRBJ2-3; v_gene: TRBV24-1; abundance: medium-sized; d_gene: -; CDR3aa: CATSEGGFPDTQYF; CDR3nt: TGTGCCACCAGTGAAGGCGGGTTTCCAGATACGCAGTATTTT
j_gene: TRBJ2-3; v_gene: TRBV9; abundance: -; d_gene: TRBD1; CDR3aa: CASSPRQGLSTDTQYF; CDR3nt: TGTGCCAGCAGCCCTCGACAGGGTCTTAGCACAGATACGCAGTATTTT
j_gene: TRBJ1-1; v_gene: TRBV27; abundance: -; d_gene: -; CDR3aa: CASRNKLNTEAFF; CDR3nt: TGTGCCAGCAGAAATAAATTGAACACTGAAGCTTTCTTT
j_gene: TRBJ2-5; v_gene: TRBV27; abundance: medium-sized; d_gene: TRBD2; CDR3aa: CASSLSGAGGFLGETQYF; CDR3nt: TGTGCCAGCAGTTTATCTGGGGCGGGGGGCTTCCTAGGAGAGACCCAGTACTTC
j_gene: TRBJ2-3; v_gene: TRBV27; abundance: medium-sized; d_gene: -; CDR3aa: CASSRSVYSTDTQYF; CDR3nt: TGTGCCAGCAGCCGCTCGGTATATAGCACAGATACGCAGTATTTT
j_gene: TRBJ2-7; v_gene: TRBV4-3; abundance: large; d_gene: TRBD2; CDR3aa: CASSQTSGAIYEQYF; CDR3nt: TGCGCCAGCAGCCAAACAAGCGGGGCAATCTACGAGCAGTACTTC
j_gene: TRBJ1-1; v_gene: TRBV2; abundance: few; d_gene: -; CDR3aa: CAGKGGTGFTEAFF; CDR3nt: TGTGCCGGCAAAGGGGGAACAGGGTTCACTGAAGCTTTCTTT
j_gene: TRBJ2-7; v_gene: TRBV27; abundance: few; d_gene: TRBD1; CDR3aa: CASSPSGTGIYEQYF; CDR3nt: TGTGCCAGCAGTCCATCCGGGACAGGGATATACGAGCAGTACTTC
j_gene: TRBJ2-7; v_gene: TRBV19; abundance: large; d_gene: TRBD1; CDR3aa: CASSTFHSGTGGYEQYF; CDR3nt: TGTGCCAGTAGTACCTTCCACTCCGGGACAGGGGGCTACGAGCAGTACTTC
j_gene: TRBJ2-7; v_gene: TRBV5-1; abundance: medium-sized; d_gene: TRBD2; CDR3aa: CASSLSPSGGNFDEQYF; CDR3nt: TGCGCCAGCAGCTTGTCGCCTAGCGGGGGGAATTTCGACGAGCAGTACTTC
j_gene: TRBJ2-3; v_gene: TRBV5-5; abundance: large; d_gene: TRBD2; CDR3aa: CASAPPSGFSDTQYF; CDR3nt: TGTGCCAGCGCTCCGCCTAGCGGGTTCAGTGATACGCAGTATTTT
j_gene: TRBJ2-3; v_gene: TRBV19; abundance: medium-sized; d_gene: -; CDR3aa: CASSIELGPNTQYF; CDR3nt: TGTGCCAGTAGTATTGAGCTCGGGCCAAATACGCAGTATTTT
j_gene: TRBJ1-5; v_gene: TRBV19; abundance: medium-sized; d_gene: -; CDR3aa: CASSPGNQPQHF; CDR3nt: TGTGCCAGTAGTCCCGGTAATCAGCCCCAGCATTTT
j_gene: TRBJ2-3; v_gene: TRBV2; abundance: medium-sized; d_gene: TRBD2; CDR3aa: CASSFSGLAVTDTQYF; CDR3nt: TGTGCCAGCAGTTTCTCGGGACTAGCGGTCACAGATACGCAGTATTTT
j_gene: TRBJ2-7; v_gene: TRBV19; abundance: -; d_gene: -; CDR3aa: CASSIAGDEQYF; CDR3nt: TGTGCCAGTAGTATAGCGGGTGACGAGCAGTACTTC
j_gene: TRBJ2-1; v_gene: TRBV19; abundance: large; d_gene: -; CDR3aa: CASSIRTQNNEQFF; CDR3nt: TGTGCCAGTAGTATACGTACACAGAACAATGAGCAGTTCTTC
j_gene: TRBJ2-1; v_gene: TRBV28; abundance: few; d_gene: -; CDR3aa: CASRTTNEQFF; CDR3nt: TGTGCCAGCAGGACTACAAATGAGCAGTTCTTC
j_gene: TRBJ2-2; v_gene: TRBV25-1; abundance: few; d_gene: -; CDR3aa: CASARETANTGELFF; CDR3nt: TGTGCCAGTGCCAGGGAGACGGCGAACACCGGGGAGCTGTTTTTT
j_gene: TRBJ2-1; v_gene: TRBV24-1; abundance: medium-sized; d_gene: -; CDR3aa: CATRSLTNEQFF; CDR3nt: TGTGCCACCCGGAGTTTGACTAATGAGCAGTTCTTC